These 21 T cell receptor beta chains were all obtained from the same sample, sequenced in a study of CD8 T cells in Susac syndrome. RNA in amounts of about 0.5 to 1 ug was reverse transcribed with random hexamers. Each CDR3 protein is one row after TCRdb ran MiXCR on the immunoSEQ multiplex PCR reads. The sample records about 69,000 distinct CDR3 sequences, just under 95% being singletons. Sequenced material: CD8+ T cells from PBMCs. These receptors were obtained from a human donor in good health.

The CDR3, as DNA: TGTGCCAGTAGTATACTCGGATACAATGAGCAGTTCTTC. Translation: CASSILGYNEQFF. The chain carries TRBV19 and TRBJ2-1; D call uncertain. Trimming left V 2 bases short and J 4 bases short, with 6 bases between. Germline CDR1 LNHDA, CDR2 SQIVND (reference sequence). There are 13 residues in the CDR3.

This chain connects TRBV29-1 to TRBJ2-5; 8 nucleotides agree with TRBD1. V trimming: 0 bases; J trimming: 5 bases; junction bases outside the gene matches: 5. The CDR3 runs 14 residues. CDR1 and CDR2 from the germline V gene are SQVTM and ANQGSEA. The CDR3 reads CSVEDPDRAETQYF. DNA for the CDR3: TGCAGCGTTGAAGATCCGGACAGGGCGGAGACCCAGTACTTC.

The chain has TRBV30 and TRBJ1-1; the D is unclear. Germline CDR1 and CDR2: GTSNPN and SVGIG (reference sequence). Between the trimmed V and J ends, which lost 2 bases and 4 bases, there was a span of 11 bases. This CDR3 is built from 13 residues. CDR3 in amino acids: CAWSPLVGTEAFF. The CDR3 DNA reads as TGTGCCTGGAGTCCCTTAGTGGGCACTGAAGCTTTCTTT.

This chain links TRBV18 with TRBJ2-7, with a weak D call TRBD1 (6 bases). In germline, CDR1 is KGHSH, CDR2 LQKENI. Trimming took 3 bases from V and 2 from J, leaving 11 bases between them. CDR3 length equals 14 residues. CDR3 sequence: CASSPGAGAYEQYV. DNA for the CDR3: TGTGCCAGCTCACCCGGGGCAGGGGCCTACGAGCAGTACGTC.

The gene calls are TRBV7-2 and TRBJ2-3; TRBD1 matches 7 bases. The CDR3 consists of 16 residues. J gave up 5 bases and V 5 bases, and 13 bases lay outside the gene matches. Germline V CDR1 and CDR2: SGHTA, FQGNSA. The CDR3 is CASSATTPDREDTQYF. The CDR3 bases are TGTGCCAGCAGCGCCACAACCCCCGACAGGGAAGATACGCAGTATTTT.

Details on this clonotype: A read error may account for a junction end that differs from germline. The CDR3 protein is CASSQGTTYNDQFF. The CDR3 coding sequence is TGCGCCAGCAGCCAAGGGACCACTTACAATGACCAGTTCTTC. The J gene is TRBJ2-1, the V gene TRBV4-3; D is undetermined. CDR3 length equals 14 residues. Germline loops: CDR1 LGHNA, CDR2 YSLEER.

The chain recombines TRBV7-9 with TRBJ1-2; no firm D call. CDR1 and CDR2 from the germline V gene are SEHNR and FQNEAQ (reference sequence). Trimming removed 6 bases from V and 1 base from J, with 9 bases in between. This CDR3 is built from 13 residues. The CDR3 DNA reads as TGTGCCAGCAGTCGCGAGAATAACTATGGCTACACCTTC. Its translation: CASSRENNYGYTF.

The rearrangement joins TRBV19 to TRBJ2-7; D unclear. Germline CDR1 LNHDA, CDR2 SQIVND (reference sequence). The V end lost 4 bases, the J end lost 5 bases, and 6 bases lay between the germline ends. The CDR3 sequence is 11 residues long. CDR3 region: CASSTGNEQYF. In DNA, the CDR3 is TGTGCCAGTAGTACTGGGAACGAGCAGTACTTC.

This clonotype has a single count. The gene calls are TRBV4-1 and TRBJ2-7; 12 positions match TRBD2. The V and J ends lost 0 bases and 4 bases, in that order; junction bases with no gene match: 4. This CDR3 comprises 16 residues. Germline V gene lookup returns CDR1 MGHRA and CDR2 YSYEKL. The CDR3 DNA follows: TGCGCCAGCAGCCAAGAGCCTAGCGGGGGGGCGTACGAGCAGTACTTC. It codes for CASSQEPSGGAYEQYF.

This clonotype came up once. V and J are TRBV15 and TRBJ2-7; D is possibly TRBD2 (5 bases). V lost 4 bases and J lost 2, with 15 bases in between. CDR1 and CDR2 from the germline V gene are LNHNV and YYDKDF (reference sequence). CDR3 length: 15 residues. The CDR3 protein is CATSMGSGSPYEQYV. The CDR3, as DNA: TGTGCCACCAGCATGGGAAGTGGGAGCCCCTACGAGCAGTACGTC.

J is TRBJ2-5 and V is TRBV3-1; D ambiguous. CDR3 length: 14 amino acids. V was clipped by 0 bases and J by 3 bases, with 8 bases between them. Looked up from germline, CDR1 is LGHDT and CDR2 is YNNKEL (reference sequence). The CDR3 sequence: CASSQDSGEETQYF. CDR3 in DNA: TGTGCCAGCAGCCAAGACAGTGGCGAAGAGACCCAGTACTTC.

The chain recombines TRBV20-1 with TRBJ2-1, with 8 bases that match TRBD1. The length of the CDR3 is 17 residues. Trimming cost V 1 base and J 8 bases; bases outside gene matches: 16. Germline V gene lookup returns CDR1 DFQATT and CDR2 SNEGSKA (reference sequence). CDR3 loop: CSARASESGGAVDEQFF. CDR3 DNA: TGCAGTGCTAGAGCCTCCGAGTCAGGGGGCGCGGTTGATGAGCAGTTCTTC.

The chain combines TRBV7-2 with TRBJ2-7; a possible D gene is TRBD2 (7 bases). Germline V gene sequence: CDR1 SGHTA, CDR2 FQGNSA. There are 15 residues in the CDR3. Trimming stripped 5 bases from V and 5 bases from J, with 19 bases between. This CDR3 is CASSPAGAGDHEQYV. The CDR3 DNA reads as TGTGCCAGCAGCCCGGCAGGGGCGGGGGACCACGAGCAGTACGTC.

This rearrangement joins TRBV27 to TRBJ1-4; unclear D gene. Trimming removed 2 bases from V and 8 bases from J, with 12 bases in between. This CDR3 spans 14 amino acids. CDR1 and CDR2 from the germline V gene are MNHEY and SMNVEV (reference sequence). The CDR3 DNA follows: TGTGCCAGCAGTTTACAGGCGGGCGGAGAAAAACTGTTTTTT. Protein: CASSLQAGGEKLFF.

This chain connects TRBV6-2 or TRBV6-3 to TRBJ2-6, with TRBD1 as a possible D gene (5 bases). This CDR3 has 18 residues. The V end lost 5 bases, the J end lost 1 base, and 18 bases lay between the germline ends. Looked up from germline, CDR1 is MNHEY and CDR2 is SVGEGT. This chain's CDR3 is CASSGRRGSLSGANVLTF. The CDR3 region has the DNA TGTGCCAGCAGTGGCAGAAGGGGATCTTTATCTGGGGCCAACGTCCTGACTTTC.

The V and J genes are TRBV9 and TRBJ1-1, with D unclear. V shed 4 bases and J shed 6 bases, with 13 bases lying between them. Germline-derived CDR1 and CDR2 are SGDLS and YYNGEE. This CDR3 spans 13 amino acids. The CDR3 here is CASSPGRVSEAFF. The DNA of the CDR3 is TGTGCCAGCAGCCCGGGAAGGGTTTCTGAAGCTTTCTTT. The full variable domain, with the rest looked up from reference TRBV9 and TRBJ1-1, is DSGVTQTPKHLITATGQRVTLRCSPRSGDLSVYWYQQSLDQGLQFLIQYYNGEERAKGNILERFSAQQFPDLHSELNLSSLELGDSALYFCASSPGRVSEAFFGQGTRLTVV.

CDR3 nucleotides: TGTGCCAGCAGCCAAGACGGGGGGGCGGACACTGAAGCTTTCTTT. Protein: CASSQDGGADTEAFF. The gene calls are TRBV3-1 and TRBJ1-1; a weak D match, TRBD1 (6 bases). Trimming shortened V by 0 bases and J by 3 bases, and 11 bases separated the two germline ends. The CDR3 has 15 amino acids. The V gene's germline CDR1 is LGHDT and CDR2 YNNKEL (reference sequence).

V is TRBV7-2 and J is TRBJ2-7, with 11 positions matching TRBD2. CDR1 and CDR2 (germline): SGHTA, FQGNSA. V shed 5 bases, J shed 0 bases, and the junction held 3 bases outside the gene matches. The CDR3 spans 15 residues. The CDR3 DNA is TGTGCCAGCAGCCTACTAGCGGGGGTCTCCTACGAGCAGTACGTC. Translated, it gives CASSLLAGVSYEQYV.

The rearrangement uses TRBV29-1 and TRBJ2-1; D uncertain. The CDR3 sequence is 10 residues long. Germline values: CDR1 SQVTM, CDR2 ANQGSEA. V gave up 8 bases and J gave up 6 bases, with 8 bases separating them. DNA of the CDR3: TGCAGCTGGAAAAGCAATGAGCAGTTCTTC. This codes for CSWKSNEQFF.

The chain employs TRBV10-3 and TRBJ2-2; D unclear. With 11 bases removed from V and 2 bases from J, the gap between germline ends came to 15 bases. The CDR3 loop spans 14 amino acids. Looked up from germline, CDR1 is ENHRY and CDR2 is SYGVKD. The CDR3 DNA reads as TGTGCCGGAACGGATAGATTTAACACCGGGGAGCTGTTTTTT. It yields the protein CAGTDRFNTGELFF.

The chain is built from TRBV28 and TRBJ1-1, with D unresolved. Germline lookup yields CDR1 MDHEN and CDR2 SYDVKM. The CDR3 extends over 12 amino acids. Between the trimmed V and J ends, which lost 6 bases and 1 base, there was a span of 6 bases. Written as DNA, the CDR3 is TGTGCCAGCAGACTCTGGAACACTGAAGCTTTCTTT. Its translation is CASRLWNTEAFF.